The 20 T cell receptor beta chains listed next were all sequenced from one sample in a study of chemoradiotherapy in HPV16-positive cancers. The method was immunoSEQ multiplex PCR; TCRdb's version includes in-frame clones alone and lacks a portion of them. This table has about 53,000 clones, 90% appearing once. Sequencing was performed on blood, taken from a patient who underwent chemoradiotherapy. The receptors were gathered from a human donor with HPV-associated anogenital cancer.

The chain has TRBV29-1 and TRBJ1-1; 7 bases fit TRBD1. The CDR3 has 14 amino acids. V was clipped by 8 bases and J by 0 bases; unmatched bases: 9. From germline, CDR1 is SQVTM and CDR2 ANQGSEA. The CDR3 spells CSILIDRVNTEAFF. The CDR3 bases are TGCAGCATCCTTATCGACAGGGTGAACACTGAAGCTTTCTTT.

The chain uses TRBV27 and TRBJ1-5; D is ambiguous. CDR3 length: 13 amino acids. Trimming shortened V by 10 bases and J by 3 bases, and 13 bases separated the two germline ends. CDR1 is MNHEY, CDR2 SMNVEV, per germline (reference sequence). CDR3 amino acids: CATSGSANQPQHF. CDR3 nucleotide sequence: TGTGCCACCTCCGGCAGTGCCAATCAGCCCCAGCATTTT.

This chain links TRBV9 with TRBJ2-3; no clear D gene. The CDR3 loop spans 16 amino acids. Germline assignment: CDR1 SGDLS and CDR2 YYNGEE. V was pared by 0 bases and J by 4 bases, with 15 bases between. CDR3 nucleotide sequence: TGTGCCAGCAGCGTAGTAGTAGGGCTACCCCCAGATACGCAGTATTTT. Its translation: CASSVVVGLPPDTQYF.

The chain is built from TRBV6-5 and TRBJ1-6, with 7 bases fitting TRBD1. J was trimmed by 6 bases and V by 6 bases; bases with no gene match: 5. The CDR3 has 14 residues. From germline, CDR1 is MNHEY and CDR2 SVGAGI. CDR3 amino acids: CASRSGQSNSPLHF. The CDR3, as DNA: TGTGCCAGCAGGTCGGGACAGAGTAATTCACCCCTCCACTTT.

This clone occurred once. The chain employs TRBV21-1 and TRBJ1-5; TRBD1, as called in the table, went unchecked against the DNA. TRBV21-1 is a pseudogene segment. The CDR3 has 16 amino acids. CDR3 in DNA: TGTGCCAGCAGCAAGGGTCGAGGGGGAGGCAATCAGCCCCAGCATTTT. Amino acid sequence: CASSKGRGGGNQPQHF.

The CDR3 DNA reads as TGTGCCAGCAGCGCCCAAGGGGGCCCCATGAACACTGAAGCTTTCTTT. This codes for CASSAQGGPMNTEAFF. V and J are TRBV28 and TRBJ1-1; 7 positions agree with TRBD1. The CDR3 length is 16 residues. Unmatched junction bases numbered 10, after V lost 6 bases and J lost 0 bases. Germline CDR1 reads MDHEN; CDR2 reads SYDVKM.

The chain employs TRBV19 and TRBJ1-5, with 8 bases matching TRBD1. The CDR3 is 14 amino acids. Germline V lookup: CDR1 LNHDA, CDR2 SQIVND (reference sequence). J lost 5 bases, V lost 6 bases, and 6 bases had no gene match. The chain's CDR3 is CASRTGQGDQPQHF. DNA of the CDR3: TGTGCCAGTAGAACCGGACAGGGCGATCAGCCCCAGCATTTT.

The V call is TRBV5-5, the J call TRBJ2-7; 9 positions agree with TRBD1. The CDR3 contains 14 residues. Germline loops: CDR1 SGHKS, CDR2 YYEKEE (reference sequence). The ends lost 4 bases at V and 4 bases at J; junction bases unmatched: 6. Written as DNA, the CDR3 is TGTGCCAGCAGCATACAGACAGGGGGGTACGAGCAGTACTTC. Translated: CASSIQTGGYEQYF.

The rearrangement joins TRBV12-5 to TRBJ2-1, with 13 bases fitting TRBD2. CDR1 and CDR2 (germline): LGHNT, FRNRAP. Germline trimming cut 7 bases from V and 5 bases from J; bases unmatched to any gene: 8. The CDR3 is 16 amino acids. The CDR3 bases are TGTGCTAGTGAAAGAATGGGACTAGCGGGGAACAATGAGCAGTTCTTC. Its translation: CASERMGLAGNNEQFF.

The gene calls are TRBV5-1 and TRBJ2-5; D not resolved. Per germline, CDR1 SGHRS and CDR2 YFSETQ. CDR3 length: 16 amino acids. The V end lost 4 bases, the J end lost 5 bases, and 21 bases lay between the germline ends. Here the CDR3 DNA reads TGCGCCAGCAGCCCGGGCCTCGCCGCCGTCAGCGAGACCCAGTACTTC. It encodes CASSPGLAAVSETQYF. Based on the CDR3 plus reference TRBV5-1 and TRBJ2-5, the full variable domain is KAGVTQTPRYLIKTRGQQVTLSCSPISGHRSVSWYQQTPGQGLQFLFEYFSETQRNKGNFPGRFSGRQFSNSRSEMNVSTLELGDSALYLCASSPGLAAVSETQYFGPGTRLLVL.

The CDR3 DNA reads as TGTGCCAGTAGTATGGGCCTAACGAACACTGAAGCTTTCTTT. The encoded protein is CASSMGLTNTEAFF. The chain couples TRBV19 to TRBJ1-1; D not resolved. Per germline, CDR1 LNHDA and CDR2 SQIVND (reference sequence). This CDR3 region has 14 residues. The ends were cut back, 3 bases at V and 1 base at J, with 9 bases in the middle.

This chain links TRBV25-1 with TRBJ1-1, with no clear D. CDR1 is MGHDK, CDR2 SYGVNS, per germline. Trimming shortened V by 7 bases and J by 5 bases, and 17 bases separated the two germline ends. The CDR3 is 14 residues long. The CDR3 loop reads CASNMLGEGTEAFF. DNA for the CDR3: TGTGCCAGCAACATGCTGGGAGAAGGGACTGAAGCTTTCTTT.

The chain is built from TRBV7-9 and TRBJ2-1; D is unresolved. V lost 5 bases and J lost 3, with 8 bases in between. CDR1 is SEHNR, CDR2 FQNEAQ, per germline (reference sequence). CDR3 length equals 13 residues. CDR3 region: CASSLELYNEQFF. The CDR3 nucleotides are TGTGCCAGCAGCCTCGAGCTCTACAATGAGCAGTTCTTC.

This chain uses TRBV6-5 with TRBJ2-3; weak D call: TRBD2 (7 bases). This CDR3 is 15 amino acids long. V was shortened by 0 bases and J by 6 bases, with 13 bases between the two germline ends. Germline V CDR1 and CDR2: MNHEY, SVGAGI. The CDR3 protein is CASSYSRGARDTQYF. CDR3 nucleotides: TGTGCCAGCAGTTACTCACGGGGGGCCCGGGATACGCAGTATTTT.

The chain couples TRBV19 to TRBJ1-1; D gene uncertain. Trimming pared 3 bases from V and 5 bases from J, leaving 10 bases between. The CDR3 is made up of 13 amino acids. CDR1 and CDR2 (germline): LNHDA, SQIVND (reference sequence). The CDR3 reads CASSIRTGTEAFF. Written as DNA, the CDR3 is TGTGCCAGTAGTATTAGGACGGGGACTGAAGCTTTCTTT.

V usage is TRBV10-3 and J usage is TRBJ2-7; D may match TRBD1 or TRBD2 (6 bases each). The V gene's germline CDR1 is ENHRY and CDR2 SYGVKD. The CDR3 is 14 amino acids. V was trimmed by 9 bases and J by 7 bases, leaving 22 bases between them. Here the CDR3 DNA reads TGTGCCATTGCCGGGGACACGCAAGGGGGGGAGCAGTACTTC. It specifies CAIAGDTQGGEQYF.

Here the CDR3 DNA reads TGCGCCAGCAGCTTGGGCCAGGCGGGGAACGCTTTCTTT. Its translation is CASSLGQAGNAFF. The rearrangement uses TRBV5-1 and TRBJ1-1, with unresolved D. Germline CDR1 SGHRS, CDR2 YFSETQ. V gave up 0 bases and J gave up 11 bases, with 14 bases separating them. The CDR3 loop spans 13 amino acids.

CDR3 amino acids: CSVETPGGTSTDTQYF. CDR3 sequence (DNA): TGCAGCGTTGAAACGCCAGGGGGGACTAGCACAGATACGCAGTATTTT. V gene TRBV29-1 combines with J gene TRBJ2-3, with TRBD1 as a possible D gene (7 bases). Germline V CDR1 and CDR2: SQVTM, ANQGSEA. The CDR3 has 16 amino acids. V lost 2 bases to trimming and J lost 0 bases, with 15 bases between them.

This clone came up once. This chain joins TRBV6-6 and TRBJ2-7; no clear D. Germline CDR1 is MNHNY and CDR2 is SVGAGI (reference sequence). This CDR3 comprises 16 residues. Trimming shortened V by 2 bases and J by 0 bases, and 14 bases separated the two germline ends. CDR3 nucleotides: TGTGCCAGCAGTTACGAACCGGCTGTAGGCTCCTACGAGCAGTACTTC. Translated: CASSYEPAVGSYEQYF.

This chain connects TRBV29-1 to TRBJ2-3; TRBD2 matches 8 bases. This CDR3 is 14 amino acids long. Germline CDR1 is SQVTM and CDR2 is ANQGSEA. Trimming removed 5 bases from V and 1 base from J; junction bases left unmatched: 5. The CDR3 loop is CSVTGGAGTDTQYF. As DNA, the CDR3 is TGCAGCGTTACCGGGGGGGCCGGCACAGATACGCAGTATTTT.